These 21 T cell receptor beta chains were sequenced from one sample in a study of T-cell reconstitution after alpha-beta-depleted transplantation in children (dated by TCRdb to the mid-2010s). Library method: PCR. Sequencer: Illumina HiSeq 2500. TCR library preparation used molecular barcoding, with unique molecular identifiers applied to normalize quantification of the TCRbeta repertoire. Using fastp at Q25 and MiXCR, TCRdb reprocessed the public reads and kept productive beta chains. CDR3 protein duplicates are merged, each entry listing the most common genes and DNA. The sample contains some 500,000 distinct CDR3 sequences, approximately 16% of them found a single time. The ten largest clones capture approximately 3% of the sample. The specimen comprised PBMCs from the stem cell graft donor, sampled from the stem cell graft. The receptors originated from a human donor who donated a stem cell graft to a child with acute lymphoblastic leukemia.

The chain links TRBV6-1 to TRBJ2-1; 10 nucleotides agree with TRBD1. The CDR3 runs to 15 residues. Trimming took 6 bases from V and 6 from J; bases not matched to a gene: 8. Germline V lookup: CDR1 MNHNS, CDR2 SASEGT. CDR3 residues: CASSRSDRGVNEQFF. CDR3 nucleotides: TGTGCCAGCAGCCGATCGGACAGGGGGGTCAATGAGCAGTTCTTC.

The genes are TRBV6-4 and TRBJ2-1; no reliable D call. Germline V gene sequence: CDR1 MRHNA, CDR2 SNTAGT. CDR3 size: 15 residues. V lost 0 bases and J lost 4, with 10 bases in between. The CDR3 DNA reads as TGTGCCAGCAGTGACTCAAGAATCGGTTACAATGAGCAGTTCTTC. Amino acid sequence: CASSDSRIGYNEQFF.

Many counts were recorded for this clonotype. The CDR3 sequence: CSVGRDGNEQFF. The CDR3 DNA reads TGCAGCGTTGGCAGGGATGGGAATGAGCAGTTCTTC. The chain couples TRBV29-1 to TRBJ2-1; a weak D match, TRBD1 (5 bases). V gave up 4 bases and J gave up 7 bases, with 11 bases separating them. Looked up from germline, CDR1 is SQVTM and CDR2 is ANQGSEA. The length of the CDR3 is 12 residues.

This clonotype was seen a handful of times. The chain carries TRBV20-1 and TRBJ1-1, with D uncertain. The CDR3 runs to 16 residues. Trimming took 3 bases from V and 0 from J, leaving 17 bases between them. Germline lookup yields CDR1 DFQATT and CDR2 SNEGSKA (reference sequence). The CDR3 DNA sequence: TGCAGTGCTAGGAGAGGGTTCTGGGGAATGAACACTGAAGCTTTCTTT. It yields the protein CSARRGFWGMNTEAFF.

This chain links TRBV12-3 or TRBV12-4 with TRBJ2-1; either TRBD1 or TRBD2 may supply D (6 bases each). The V and J ends lost 2 bases and 6 bases respectively, with 11 bases between them. This CDR3 region has 14 residues. DNA of the CDR3: TGTGCCAGCAGTTTACTAGAGGGGGGCAATGAGCAGTTCTTC. As protein: CASSLLEGGNEQFF.

The chain couples TRBV7-8 to TRBJ1-4, with a possible D match to TRBD1 (6 bases). CDR1 and CDR2 from the germline V gene are SGHVS and FQNEAQ. This CDR3 has 16 residues. Trimming stripped 1 base from V and 0 bases from J, with 9 bases between. The CDR3 DNA sequence: TGTGCCAGCAGCTTAGTTAGGGGGGCAACTAATGAAAAACTGTTTTTT. It encodes CASSLVRGATNEKLFF.

J is TRBJ1-2 and V is TRBV19; TRBD1 is a possible D gene (6 bases). The ends were cut back, 7 bases at V and 1 base at J, with 13 bases in the middle. The CDR3 extends over 14 amino acids. The germline gives CDR1 LNHDA, CDR2 SQIVND (reference sequence). This CDR3 is CASTPQGYNYGYTF. In DNA form, the CDR3 reads TGTGCCAGTACCCCACAGGGATATAACTATGGCTACACCTTC.

The gene calls are TRBV5-1 and TRBJ2-1, with 15 positions matching TRBD2. V was clipped by 0 bases and J by 7 bases; unmatched bases: 8. The CDR3 covers 18 residues. The germline V gene has CDR1 SGHRS and CDR2 YFSETQ. The CDR3 loop is CASSLGTSGRVGRNEQFF. The CDR3 DNA follows: TGCGCCAGCAGCTTGGGGACTAGCGGGAGGGTCGGGAGGAATGAGCAGTTCTTC.

The V gene is TRBV5-6, the J gene TRBJ2-5; 13 bases are a match to TRBD2. J lost 1 base, V lost 2 bases, and 2 bases had no gene match. In germline, CDR1 is SGHDT, CDR2 YYEEEE. CDR3 length: 16 residues. The CDR3: CASSLGLAGVQETQYF. CDR3 DNA: TGTGCCAGCAGCTTAGGACTAGCGGGGGTCCAAGAGACCCAGTACTTC.

This clonotype turned up a few times. The rearrangement joins TRBV4-1 to TRBJ2-3, with D hard to call. The V and J ends lost 0 bases and 6 bases respectively, with 7 bases between them. CDR1 is MGHRA, CDR2 YSYEKL, per germline. The CDR3 covers 13 residues. CDR3 sequence: CASSQDPGDTQYF. CDR3 DNA: TGCGCCAGCAGCCAAGATCCTGGGGATACGCAGTATTTT.

V usage is TRBV12-3 or TRBV12-4 and J usage is TRBJ1-1, with TRBD1 as a possible D gene (6 bases). The V gene lost 4 bases and the J gene lost 1 base, with 16 bases spanning the gap. This CDR3 has 16 amino acids. The CDR3 here is CASSYPRGTPNTEAFF. Here the CDR3 DNA reads TGTGCCAGCAGTTATCCCAGGGGCACCCCGAACACTGAAGCTTTCTTT.

The chain joins TRBV24-1 to TRBJ2-1; 7 bases are a match to TRBD1. Trimming took 4 bases from V and 9 from J; bases not matched to a gene: 23. Germline values: CDR1 KGHDR, CDR2 SFDVKD. The CDR3 extends over 19 amino acids. CDR3 DNA: TGTGCCACCAGTGACAGTCCCTTCCTCCGGGACAGCCCGCTTCCTGAGCAGTTCTTC. It is translated as CATSDSPFLRDSPLPEQFF.

The V gene is TRBV15, the J gene TRBJ1-1; weak D call: TRBD1 (6 bases). Deletions cut 7 bases from V and 4 bases from J, with 13 bases between. This CDR3 spans 13 amino acids. The germline CDR1 and CDR2 sequences are LNHNV and YYDKDF (reference sequence). CDR3 loop: CATKSGAPTEAFF. The CDR3 bases are TGTGCCACCAAGTCAGGGGCGCCCACTGAAGCTTTCTTT.

The V gene is TRBV9, the J gene TRBJ2-7; 8 bases line up with TRBD2. Germline V gives CDR1 SGDLS, CDR2 YYNGEE. The CDR3 spans 13 residues. The V and J ends lost 2 bases and 4 bases, in that order; junction bases with no gene match: 2. CDR3: CASSVSGDYEQYF. The CDR3 nucleotides read TGTGCCAGCAGCGTTAGCGGGGATTACGAGCAGTACTTC.

The chain is built from TRBV4-1 and TRBJ1-2, with D possibly TRBD1 on 6 matching bases. Per germline, CDR1 MGHRA and CDR2 YSYEKL. The CDR3 runs to 16 residues. Between the trimmed V and J ends, which lost 2 bases and 4 bases, there was a span of 17 bases. In DNA form, the CDR3 reads TGCGCCAGCAGCCAACCACGAGGGGGTCTTGGCTATGGCTACACCTTC. This translates into CASSQPRGGLGYGYTF.

The rearrangement joins TRBV4-2 to TRBJ2-1; D is uncertain. This CDR3 is 14 amino acids long. Per the germline V gene, CDR1 is LGHNA and CDR2 is YNFKEQ. Trimming removed 6 bases at V and 3 bases at J, with 12 bases between. The chain's CDR3 is CASRPLRGYNEQFF. DNA of the CDR3: TGTGCCAGCAGACCCCTCCGCGGCTACAATGAGCAGTTCTTC.

The gene calls are TRBV9 and TRBJ1-2; 8 bases line up with TRBD1. V was clipped by 3 bases and J by 1 base; unmatched bases: 17. This CDR3 has 19 residues. Germline V gene lookup returns CDR1 SGDLS and CDR2 YYNGEE. CDR3 region: CASSANPLQSGGSNYGYTF. The CDR3 region has the DNA TGTGCCAGCAGCGCAAACCCACTACAATCAGGGGGCAGTAACTATGGCTACACCTTC.

This clonotype was observed a handful of times. CDR3 bases: TGCAGTGCTAGAAGGGGGCAGGGGGCCCGGAACACTGAAGCTTTCTTT. Translating it yields CSARRGQGARNTEAFF. This chain connects TRBV20-1 to TRBJ1-1, with 8 bases aligning to TRBD1. The germline V gene encodes CDR1 DFQATT and CDR2 SNEGSKA (reference sequence). Germline trimming cut 2 bases from V and 1 base from J; bases unmatched to any gene: 9. This CDR3 is 16 amino acids long.

This chain uses TRBV18 with TRBJ1-1, with unresolved D. CDR1 is KGHSH and CDR2 is LQKENI in the germline V gene. Trimming took 1 base from V and 11 from J, leaving 14 bases between them. The CDR3 length is 13 residues. CDR3 nucleotides: TGTGCCAGCTCACCACGGCGAGGGAGTGAGGCTTTCTTT. It is translated as CASSPRRGSEAFF.

V and J are TRBV25-1 and TRBJ1-3; D ambiguous. This CDR3 is 15 amino acids long. V was clipped by 1 base and J by 0 bases, with 7 bases between them. Looked up from germline, CDR1 is MGHDK and CDR2 is SYGVNS. DNA of the CDR3: TGTGCCAGCAGTGAATCGCGGGACTCTGGAAACACCATATATTTT. Protein: CASSESRDSGNTIYF.

This rearrangement joins TRBV5-1 to TRBJ2-1; D is uncertain. This CDR3 region has 16 residues. Trimming took off 0 bases at V and 2 bases at J, with 12 bases between the two ends. The V gene's germline CDR1 is SGHRS and CDR2 YFSETQ. CDR3 in amino acids: CASSLDIFGTYNEQFF. The CDR3 DNA sequence: TGCGCCAGCAGCTTGGATATATTTGGGACCTACAATGAGCAGTTCTTC. The entire variable domain, with the rest obtained from reference TRBV5-1 and TRBJ2-1, is as follows: KAGVTQTPRYLIKTRGQQVTLSCSPISGHRSVSWYQQTPGQGLQFLFEYFSETQRNKGNFPGRFSGRQFSNSRSEMNVSTLELGDSALYLCASSLDIFGTYNEQFFGPGTRLTVL.